The 24 T cell receptor beta chains given below trace back to one sample, sequenced in a study of cytomegalovirus exposure and HLA in healthy donors. PCR primers comprised 60 Vbeta and 13 Jbeta primers. Using immunoSEQ multiplex PCR, the repertoire was profiled, and TCRdb retains in-frame clones only, with some absent. This table holds about 150,000 clones, over 80% found once. Specimen: PBMCs. The receptors shown here come from a male donor in good health and CMV-seronegative.

The chain uses TRBV4-2 and TRBJ1-1; 8 nucleotides agree with TRBD1. J gave up 1 base and V 1 base, and 8 bases lay outside the gene matches. The CDR3 contains 17 residues. Germline V gives CDR1 LGHNA, CDR2 YNFKEQ. CDR3 region: CASSQVGVDRGNTEAFF. The CDR3, as DNA: TGTGCCAGCAGCCAAGTAGGCGTCGACAGGGGGAACACTGAAGCTTTCTTT.

The chain is built from TRBV7-9 and TRBJ1-5; D call uncertain. This CDR3 has 13 amino acids. Trimming shortened V by 5 bases and J by 9 bases, and 14 bases separated the two germline ends. Germline loops: CDR1 SEHNR, CDR2 FQNEAQ (reference sequence). Here the CDR3 reads CASSPAVGRPQHF. CDR3 nucleotide sequence: TGTGCCAGCAGCCCCGCAGTTGGGCGGCCCCAGCATTTT. Supplemented by reference TRBV7-9 and TRBJ1-5, the full variable domain reads DTGVSQNPRHKITKRGQNVTFRCDPISEHNRLYWYRQTLGQGPEFLTYFQNEAQLEKSRLLSDRFSAERPKGSFSTLEIQRTEQGDSAMYLCASSPAVGRPQHFGDGTRLSIL.

The chain has TRBV5-4 and TRBJ2-1; maybe TRBD2 (5 bases). This CDR3 spans 14 amino acids. Germline V gene data show CDR1 as SGHNT and CDR2 as YYREEE (reference sequence). The V gene lost 3 bases and the J gene lost 7 bases, with 14 bases spanning the gap. For the CDR3, the DNA is TGTGCCAGCAGCTCGAGCGGAATCCCAAATGAGCAGTTCTTC. As protein: CASSSSGIPNEQFF.

The rearrangement joins TRBV19 to TRBJ1-4; 7 bases match TRBD1. This CDR3 region has 13 residues. Germline CDR1 is LNHDA and CDR2 is SQIVND (reference sequence). J gave up 8 bases and V 4 bases, and 4 bases lay outside the gene matches. This CDR3 reads CASSTGQAEKLFF. The CDR3 DNA follows: TGTGCCAGTAGTACCGGACAGGCGGAAAAACTGTTTTTT.

The chain joins TRBV7-2 to TRBJ1-3; 7 bases align to TRBD1. J lost 4 bases, V lost 5 bases, and 8 bases had no gene match. The germline V gene has CDR1 SGHTA and CDR2 FQGNSA. There are 15 residues in the CDR3. CDR3 in amino acids: CASSRMTGIGNTIYF. The CDR3 DNA reads as TGTGCCAGCAGCCGCATGACAGGGATAGGAAACACCATATATTTT.

V gene TRBV11-2 combines with J gene TRBJ1-4; 7 nucleotides line up with TRBD1. V was pared by 1 base and J by 8 bases, with 10 bases of the junction left unmatched. Germline loops: CDR1 SGHAT, CDR2 FQNNGV. The length of the CDR3 is 16 residues. The CDR3 coding sequence is TGTGCCAGCAGCTTAGGAGGGGGCTACCTCGGGGAAAAACTGTTTTTT. Its translation is CASSLGGGYLGEKLFF.

The chain links TRBV11-3 to TRBJ2-7, with D perhaps matching TRBD1 (6 bases). Germline values: CDR1 SGHNT, CDR2 YENEEA. V gave up 5 bases and J gave up 3 bases, with 20 bases separating them. The CDR3 totals 16 residues. For the CDR3, the DNA is TGTGCCAGCAGCCCGCGGACGGCCGGGACATACTACGAGCAGTACTTC. Translated: CASSPRTAGTYYEQYF.

The V call is TRBV4-1, the J call TRBJ2-1; 13 bases agree with TRBD2. Germline CDR1 and CDR2: MGHRA and YSYEKL. The CDR3 is 16 amino acids. V shed 1 base and J 7 bases; nucleotides not matched to a gene: 4. This CDR3 is CASSQATSGRVNEQFF. The CDR3 DNA is TGCGCCAGCAGCCAAGCAACTAGCGGGAGGGTAAATGAGCAGTTCTTC.

The V call is TRBV30, the J call TRBJ2-2, with D possibly being TRBD2 (7 bases). The V end was cut by 4 bases, the J end by 13 bases, with 22 bases between. The CDR3 is made up of 14 amino acids. Germline loops: CDR1 GTSNPN, CDR2 SVGIG (reference sequence). CDR3 sequence reads: CAWTGGLGTAGLFF. The CDR3 DNA follows: TGTGCCTGGACCGGGGGGCTTGGAACTGCGGGGCTGTTTTTT. Using reference TRBV30 and TRBJ2-2 for the parts outside the CDR3, the full variable domain is SQTIHQWPATLVQPVGSPLSLECTVEGTSNPNLYWYRQAAGRGLQLLFYSVGIGQISSEVPQNLSASRPQDRQFILSSKKLLLSDSGFYLCAWTGGLGTAGLFFGEGSRLTVL.

The rearrangement uses TRBV6-5 and TRBJ2-4; D is possibly TRBD2 (6 bases). CDR1 is MNHEY, CDR2 SVGAGI, per germline. V lost 2 bases, J lost 7 bases, and 12 bases lay in between. The CDR3 contains 14 residues. The CDR3 region has the DNA TGTGCCAGCAGTTACCCGGGAGCACGGAACATTCAGTACTTC. Amino acids: CASSYPGARNIQYF.

The genes are TRBV19 and TRBJ2-1; the D gene is possibly TRBD2 (6 bases). Germline V lookup: CDR1 LNHDA, CDR2 SQIVND (reference sequence). This CDR3 comprises 15 residues. The ends were cut back, 1 base at V and 4 bases at J, with 11 bases in the middle. CDR3 in DNA: TGTGCCAGTAGTATAGGGGGACTGTCTTACAATGAGCAGTTCTTC. Translation: CASSIGGLSYNEQFF.

The rearrangement joins TRBV11-2 to TRBJ1-2; tentative D call: TRBD1 (6 bases). The CDR3 is made up of 12 amino acids. Germline lookup yields CDR1 SGHAT and CDR2 FQNNGV. The ends were cut back, 5 bases at V and 7 bases at J, with 11 bases in the middle. CDR3 nucleotides: TGTGCCAGCAGCCTAGGGGGGGGTGGCTACACCTTC. Translating gives CASSLGGGGYTF.

The V and J genes are TRBV9 and TRBJ1-2; 8 bases match TRBD1. Per germline, CDR1 SGDLS and CDR2 YYNGEE. This CDR3 has 14 residues. V dropped 4 bases and J dropped 4; count of bases not matched to a gene: 6. The CDR3 sequence: CASSPGQGIYGYTF. For the CDR3, the DNA is TGTGCCAGCAGCCCCGGACAGGGCATCTATGGCTACACCTTC.

The chain uses TRBV4-1 and TRBJ2-6; unclear D gene. The V and J ends lost 2 bases and 0 bases respectively, with 8 bases between them. The CDR3 has 16 residues. Germline values: CDR1 MGHRA, CDR2 YSYEKL. The CDR3 reads CASSQPPSSGANVLTF. For the CDR3, the DNA is TGCGCCAGCAGCCAACCTCCCAGCTCTGGGGCCAACGTCCTGACTTTC.

V and J are TRBV18 and TRBJ1-5; 8 nucleotides line up with TRBD1. Germline values: CDR1 KGHSH, CDR2 LQKENI. The CDR3 loop spans 14 amino acids. V was clipped by 6 bases and J by 2 bases; unmatched bases: 3. CDR3 region: CASSPTGGNQPQHF. The CDR3 DNA follows: TGTGCCAGCTCGCCGACAGGGGGCAATCAGCCCCAGCATTTT.

V usage is TRBV7-9 and J usage is TRBJ2-5; possibly TRBD1 for D (6 bases). This CDR3 has 13 residues. Per the germline V gene, CDR1 is SEHNR and CDR2 is FQNEAQ (reference sequence). V lost 2 bases and J 5 bases, leaving 9 bases between the germline ends. The CDR3 loop reads CASSLTRGETQYF. The CDR3 bases are TGTGCCAGCAGCTTAACTAGGGGGGAGACCCAGTACTTC.

The CDR3 spells CASSAPEREGEETQYF. For the CDR3, the DNA is TGTGCCAGCAGCGCACCCGAGCGGGAGGGGGAAGAGACCCAGTACTTC. The genes are TRBV9 and TRBJ2-5; 10 bases fit TRBD2. V trimming: 3 bases; J trimming: 3 bases; junction bases outside the gene matches: 8. The CDR3 contains 16 residues. CDR1 and CDR2 (germline): SGDLS, YYNGEE.

In nucleotides, the CDR3 is TGTGCCAGCAGCTTAGGGCAGGGCGGTAATGAAAAACTGTTTTTT. It yields the protein CASSLGQGGNEKLFF. The chain has TRBV7-6 and TRBJ1-4; D may be TRBD1 (5 bases). Germline CDR1 and CDR2: SGHVS and FNYEAQ. Trimming pared 1 base from V and 4 bases from J, leaving 10 bases between. The CDR3 consists of 15 residues.

The chain is built from TRBV27 and TRBJ2-5; D not resolved. The V gene's germline CDR1 is MNHEY and CDR2 SMNVEV (reference sequence). The CDR3 is 11 amino acids. With 10 bases removed from V and 5 bases from J, the gap between germline ends came to 11 bases. The CDR3 protein is CATRGWETQYF. In DNA form, the CDR3 reads TGTGCCACCCGAGGCTGGGAGACCCAGTACTTC.

V gene TRBV28 combines with J gene TRBJ2-2, with 7 bases aligning to TRBD1. Germline V gives CDR1 MDHEN, CDR2 SYDVKM. Trimming at V came to 6 bases and at J to 2 bases, leaving 6 bases not matched to a gene. CDR3 length: 15 amino acids. CDR3 sequence (DNA): TGTGCCAGCAGCCGTGGGACAGCTAACACCGGGGAGCTGTTTTTT. It yields the protein CASSRGTANTGELFF. The entire variable domain, with the rest obtained from reference TRBV28 and TRBJ2-2, is as follows: DVKVTQSSRYLVKRTGEKVFLECVQDMDHENMFWYRQDPGLGLRLIYFSYDVKMKEKGDIPEGYSVSREKKERFSLILESASTNQTSMYLCASSRGTANTGELFFGEGSRLTVL.

The chain is built from TRBV5-1 and TRBJ1-2, with TRBD1 as a possible D gene (5 bases). V lost 5 bases and J 3 bases, leaving 20 bases between the germline ends. Germline V CDR1 and CDR2: SGHRS, YFSETQ. The CDR3 runs to 16 residues. The DNA of the CDR3 is TGCGCCAGCAGGGGGCAGGCCCACAAATCGGACTATGGCTACACCTTC. It yields the protein CASRGQAHKSDYGYTF.

The chain combines TRBV11-2 with TRBJ2-1; 9 bases are shared with TRBD2. V lost 4 bases, J lost 7 bases, and 14 bases stayed unmatched. The CDR3 spans 17 residues. Germline assignment: CDR1 SGHAT and CDR2 FQNNGV. The CDR3 DNA reads as TGTGCCAGCAGCTCCTCAATCCGGGGCGGGAGGGCTAATGAGCAGTTCTTC. Translating gives CASSSSIRGGRANEQFF.

The chain uses TRBV7-6 and TRBJ2-1, with 8 nucleotides matching TRBD1. The CDR3 contains 12 residues. Germline V gives CDR1 SGHVS, CDR2 FNYEAQ. The ends lost 5 bases at V and 9 bases at J; junction bases unmatched: 3. DNA of the CDR3: TGTGCCAGCAGCCCCACAGGGGGTGAGCAGTTCTTC. Translated: CASSPTGGEQFF.

The V gene is TRBV6-5, the J gene TRBJ2-1; D not resolved. The CDR3 contains 13 residues. From germline, CDR1 is MNHEY and CDR2 SVGAGI. V shed 6 bases and J shed 7 bases, with 13 bases lying between them. The CDR3 spells CASSLTAKNEQFF. The CDR3 DNA reads TGTGCCAGCAGCCTCACTGCTAAAAATGAGCAGTTCTTC.